Below are 18 T cell receptor beta chains sequenced from a single sample in a study of blood T cell repertoires in COVID-19. Generated by immunoSEQ multiplex PCR, the TCRdb table keeps only in-frame clones and is missing some. The table has about 140,000 clones, approximately 80% seen once. Sequenced material: peripheral blood. These receptor sequences come from a woman at least 80 years old in a cohort sampled during active or convalescent COVID-19.

The rearrangement uses TRBV6-5 and TRBJ1-5; D remains ambiguous. The CDR3 is 13 residues long. The germline gives CDR1 MNHEY, CDR2 SVGAGI. The V gene lost 2 bases and the J gene lost 6 bases, with 8 bases spanning the gap. CDR3 sequence: CASSYQESQPQHF. Here the CDR3 DNA reads TGTGCCAGCAGTTACCAGGAAAGTCAGCCCCAGCATTTT.

This clone was counted a few times. The chain employs TRBV27 and TRBJ1-2; a possible D gene is TRBD1 (6 bases). Trimming stripped 6 bases from V and 2 bases from J, with 13 bases between. This CDR3 comprises 14 residues. Germline-derived CDR1 and CDR2 are MNHEY and SMNVEV (reference sequence). CDR3 in DNA: TGTGCCAGCAGGGAAAGGGGGACAAACTATGGCTACACCTTC. Its protein product is CASRERGTNYGYTF.

This clone was picked up one time. CDR3 nucleotides: TGTGCCAGCAGCCTCGTATATAGCAATCAGCCCCAGCATTTT. Translated: CASSLVYSNQPQHF. This chain joins TRBV3-1 (or the pseudogene TRBV3-2) and TRBJ1-5, with no clear D. CDR1 LGHDT and CDR2 YNNKEL come from the germline V gene (reference sequence). This CDR3 has 14 amino acids. V lost 4 bases to trimming and J lost 0 bases, with 7 bases between them.

The CDR3 protein is CASSERALYEQYF. In DNA form, the CDR3 reads TGTGCCAGCAGCGAGCGGGCACTCTACGAGCAGTACTTC. The genes are TRBV7-9 and TRBJ2-7; D is possibly TRBD2 (6 bases). This CDR3 has 13 residues. Germline V lookup: CDR1 SEHNR, CDR2 FQNEAQ (reference sequence). V lost 5 bases and J lost 3, with 11 bases in between.

This chain joins TRBV18 and TRBJ2-2, with TRBD1 matching over 10 bases. Unmatched junction bases numbered 4, after V lost 2 bases and J lost 4 bases. The CDR3 runs to 16 residues. Germline assignment: CDR1 KGHSH and CDR2 LQKENI. CDR3 sequence: CASSPKTGGLTGELFF. The CDR3 coding sequence is TGTGCCAGCTCACCAAAGACAGGGGGCCTCACCGGGGAGCTGTTTTTT.

The chain couples TRBV12-5 to TRBJ1-5; D is perhaps TRBD1 (6 bases). From germline, CDR1 is LGHNT and CDR2 FRNRAP. V was shortened by 0 bases and J by 3 bases, with 12 bases between the two germline ends. The CDR3 runs 16 residues. CDR3 protein: CASGLVLGGDNQPQHF. DNA of the CDR3: TGTGCTAGTGGTTTGGTACTAGGGGGAGACAATCAGCCCCAGCATTTT.

The chain combines TRBV7-9 with TRBJ1-3; D ambiguous. The CDR3 loop spans 13 amino acids. The germline V gene encodes CDR1 SEHNR and CDR2 FQNEAQ (reference sequence). The germline V and J ends were trimmed by 1 base and 4 bases, with 5 bases remaining between them. The CDR3 spells CASSLVLGNTIYF. The CDR3 DNA sequence: TGTGCCAGCAGCTTAGTTCTGGGAAACACCATATATTTT. Looking up the rest from reference TRBV7-9 and TRBJ1-3 gives the full variable domain: DTGVSQNPRHKITKRGQNVTFRCDPISEHNRLYWYRQTLGQGPEFLTYFQNEAQLEKSRLLSDRFSAERPKGSFSTLEIQRTEQGDSAMYLCASSLVLGNTIYFGEGSWLTVV.

This rearrangement joins TRBV5-5 to TRBJ1-4; the D is unclear. CDR1 is SGHKS, CDR2 YYEKEE, per germline (reference sequence). CDR3 length: 16 residues. V shed 0 bases and J shed 4 bases, with 13 bases lying between them. The CDR3 sequence is CASSLVPRVRNEKLFF. The CDR3 DNA reads TGTGCCAGCAGCTTGGTGCCGCGGGTTCGTAATGAAAAACTGTTTTTT.

The CDR3 DNA reads TGCAGTGCTAGTGTCACAGGAGCCTCGGAGCAGTACGTC. It translates to CSASVTGASEQYV. The rearrangement links TRBV20-1 to TRBJ2-7; the D gene is possibly TRBD1 (5 bases). Trimming took 3 bases from V and 7 from J, leaving 16 bases between them. Germline V CDR1 and CDR2: DFQATT, SNEGSKA (reference sequence). The CDR3 covers 13 residues.

The chain couples TRBV5-4 to TRBJ1-1, with 8 positions matching TRBD1. Germline CDR1 SGHNT, CDR2 YYREEE (reference sequence). This CDR3 is 15 amino acids long. J was trimmed by 2 bases and V by 4 bases; bases with no gene match: 7. CDR3 in DNA: TGTGCCAGCAGCCCAAAGACAGGGGCTAACACTGAAGCTTTCTTT. Protein sequence: CASSPKTGANTEAFF. The full variable domain, its missing parts supplied by reference TRBV5-4 and TRBJ1-1, is ETGVTQSPTHLIKTRGQQVTLRCSSQSGHNTVSWYQQALGQGPQFIFQYYREEENGRGNFPPRFSGLQFPNYSSELNVNALELDDSALYLCASSPKTGANTEAFFGQGTRLTVV.

The gene calls are TRBV4-2 and TRBJ1-4, with no clear D. CDR3 size: 14 residues. The V gene lost 4 bases and the J gene lost 7 bases, with 13 bases spanning the gap. Germline values: CDR1 LGHNA, CDR2 YNFKEQ. CDR3 sequence reads: CASSLEPVSEKLFF. CDR3 coding DNA: TGTGCCAGCAGCCTGGAGCCAGTAAGTGAAAAACTGTTTTTT.

The J gene is TRBJ1-4, the V gene TRBV2; the D gene is possibly TRBD1 (6 bases). The CDR3 is 15 residues long. V gave up 6 bases and J gave up 8 bases, with 19 bases separating them. The germline V gene encodes CDR1 SNHLY and CDR2 FYNNEI. The CDR3: CASRRFPTGMEKLFF. Written as DNA, the CDR3 is TGTGCCAGCAGGAGATTTCCTACAGGGATGGAAAAACTGTTTTTT.

This chain links TRBV10-1 with TRBJ1-4; possibly TRBD1 for D (6 bases). The ends were cut back, 6 bases at V and 6 bases at J, with 14 bases in the middle. CDR1 is WNHNN and CDR2 is SYGVQD in the germline V gene (reference sequence). There are 14 residues in the CDR3. The CDR3 protein is CASSPQGSDEKLFF. The CDR3, as DNA: TGCGCCAGCAGCCCACAGGGATCCGATGAAAAACTGTTTTTT.

The chain joins TRBV27 to TRBJ1-6; TRBD1 might be the D (6 bases). V was clipped by 8 bases and J by 7 bases, with 15 bases between them. The germline V gene encodes CDR1 MNHEY and CDR2 SMNVEV (reference sequence). This CDR3 is 14 amino acids long. CDR3 sequence (DNA): TGTGCCAGCGGAAAAGACAGGCGCAATTCACCCCTCCACTTT. It encodes CASGKDRRNSPLHF.

The chain recombines TRBV7-2 with TRBJ2-3, with 12 bases fitting TRBD2. V lost 6 bases and J lost 2; bases outside the gene matches: 9. CDR1 is SGHTA and CDR2 is FQGNSA in the germline V gene. This CDR3 region has 17 residues. CDR3 amino acids: CASSSRTSGTHTDTQYF. The CDR3 coding sequence is TGTGCCAGCAGTTCCCGGACTAGCGGGACCCACACAGATACGCAGTATTTT.

The genes are TRBV5-4 and TRBJ2-1; possible D gene TRBD1, 7 bases. Germline CDR1 reads SGHNT; CDR2 reads YYREEE (reference sequence). This CDR3 contains 15 residues. V lost 2 bases to trimming and J lost 7 bases, with 16 bases between them. The DNA of the CDR3 is TGTGCCAGCAGCTTTGGGGGGACAGATTGGAATGAGCAGTTCTTC. This codes for CASSFGGTDWNEQFF.

J is TRBJ1-4 and V is TRBV19, with unresolved D. The CDR3 has 13 residues. Trimming removed 3 bases at V and 6 bases at J, with 8 bases between. The germline V gene has CDR1 LNHDA and CDR2 SQIVND (reference sequence). CDR3: CASSINRDEKLFF. The CDR3 DNA is TGTGCCAGTAGTATTAATCGGGATGAAAAACTGTTTTTT.

The chain is built from TRBV5-8 and TRBJ1-1; 9 positions agree with TRBD1. After removal of 4 bases from V and 0 bases from J, the junction contained 7 bases not matched to a gene. CDR3 length equals 16 residues. Germline assignment: CDR1 SGHTS and CDR2 YDEGEE. CDR3 DNA: TGTGCCAGCAGCACAGGACAGGGGATCTTGAACACTGAAGCTTTCTTT. This sequence encodes CASSTGQGILNTEAFF.